Each of the 14 T cell receptor beta chains below was sequenced from the same sample in a study of T-cell reconstitution after alpha-beta-depleted transplantation in children. Researchers prepared the TCRbeta library using unique molecular identifiers, the study reports. MiXCR, run by TCRdb on the PCR reads, gives a single entry per CDR3 protein. The sample holds about 540,000 distinct CDR3 sequences, about 17% seen once. The sequencing here drew on PBMCs from the stem cell graft donor, taken from the stem cell graft. Source of these receptors: a human donor who donated a stem cell graft to a child with acute lymphoblastic leukemia.

V usage is TRBV7-2 and J usage is TRBJ1-5; D is ambiguous. In germline, CDR1 is SGHTA, CDR2 FQGNSA. Trimming removed 5 bases from V and 3 bases from J, with 11 bases in between. The CDR3 spans 14 residues. CDR3: CASSLSAINQPQHF. CDR3 DNA sequence: TGTGCCAGCAGCCTATCGGCTATCAATCAGCCCCAGCATTTT.

This clonotype was detected only a few times. The chain employs TRBV27 and TRBJ2-1; 10 positions match TRBD1. The V segment lost 3 bases and the J segment 0 bases; nucleotides outside the gene matches: 14. Per germline, CDR1 MNHEY and CDR2 SMNVEV (reference sequence). The CDR3 is 20 residues long. CDR3 protein: CASSFPPGQGWGSSYNEQFF. DNA of the CDR3: TGTGCCAGCAGTTTTCCCCCGGGACAGGGGTGGGGTAGCTCCTACAATGAGCAGTTCTTC.

The sample holds a few counts of this clonotype. The chain joins TRBV20-1 to TRBJ1-6; TRBD1 is a possible D gene (5 bases). CDR1 is DFQATT and CDR2 is SNEGSKA in the germline V gene (reference sequence). Trimming removed 0 bases from V and 5 bases from J, with 14 bases in between. The CDR3 is 16 residues long. The CDR3 here is CSARDRPTRDNSPLHF. The CDR3 DNA sequence: TGCAGTGCTAGAGATCGCCCCACCAGGGATAATTCACCCCTCCACTTT.

The chain employs TRBV11-2 and TRBJ2-2; the D gene is possibly TRBD2 (5 bases). This CDR3 is 18 amino acids long. In germline, CDR1 is SGHAT, CDR2 FQNNGV. V was shortened by 5 bases and J by 3 bases, with 22 bases between the two germline ends. The CDR3 spells CASSPRWRSPEDTGELFF. For the CDR3, the DNA is TGTGCCAGCAGCCCCCGTTGGAGGAGCCCGGAGGACACCGGGGAGCTGTTTTTT.

Worth noting for this clonotype: One end of the junction fails to match germline, which may point to a read error. The chain employs TRBV12-3 or TRBV12-4 and TRBJ2-7, with D perhaps matching TRBD2 (5 bases). The CDR3 is made up of 11 amino acids. Here the CDR3 reads CASSFSNRSGF. The CDR3 DNA reads as TGTGCCAGCAGTTTCTCCAACCGAAGCGGCTTC.

This clonotype occurred a few times. This sequence joins TRBV7-8 and TRBJ1-2; D unresolved. Germline CDR1 SGHVS, CDR2 FQNEAQ. The length of the CDR3 is 14 residues. Trimming shortened V by 0 bases and J by 3 bases, and 8 bases separated the two germline ends. CDR3 in amino acids: CASSLAEVHYGYTF. CDR3 sequence (DNA): TGTGCCAGCAGCTTAGCGGAGGTTCACTATGGCTACACCTTC.

This clonotype was seen only a few times. The rearrangement joins TRBV20-1 to TRBJ2-1; 9 nucleotides line up with TRBD2. The CDR3 contains 17 residues. After removal of 1 base from V and 9 bases from J, the junction contained 16 bases not matched to a gene. Germline V lookup: CDR1 DFQATT, CDR2 SNEGSKA (reference sequence). CDR3 nucleotides: TGCAGTGCTAGAGCGGTTAGGGGTCAGCGGGAGGTAGGTGAGCAGTTCTTC. This codes for CSARAVRGQREVGEQFF.

This clonotype was seen a handful of times. The chain employs TRBV5-6 and TRBJ1-2; 8 positions match TRBD1. The CDR3 length is 15 residues. J lost 4 bases, V lost 0 bases, and 5 bases had no gene match. Germline CDR1 SGHDT, CDR2 YYEEEE. This CDR3 reads CASSLVGQAIYGYTF. DNA for the CDR3: TGTGCCAGCAGCTTGGTGGGACAGGCGATCTATGGCTACACCTTC.

The chain employs TRBV5-1 and TRBJ2-5; 8 bases line up with TRBD1. V dropped 2 bases and J dropped 5; count of bases not matched to a gene: 11. CDR1 is SGHRS and CDR2 is YFSETQ in the germline V gene. The CDR3 loop spans 16 amino acids. CDR3 sequence: CASSFVQGVRRETQYF. CDR3 DNA: TGCGCCAGCAGCTTCGTACAGGGGGTTCGAAGGGAGACCCAGTACTTC.

This clonotype came up a few times. The rearrangement joins TRBV7-6 to TRBJ1-4, with TRBD1 as a possible D gene (6 bases). Germline CDR1 SGHVS, CDR2 FNYEAQ. This CDR3 is 15 amino acids long. Trimming left V 5 bases short and J 5 bases short, with 15 bases between. CDR3 bases: TGTGCCAGCAGCCTCACGGGACATGCGAATGAAAAACTGTTTTTT. It specifies CASSLTGHANEKLFF.

The genes are TRBV7-9 and TRBJ2-4; 9 bases agree with TRBD1. CDR3 length: 17 residues. CDR1 SEHNR and CDR2 FQNEAQ come from the germline V gene (reference sequence). The V segment lost 6 bases and the J segment 2 bases; nucleotides outside the gene matches: 11. Here the CDR3 reads CASSNDRDRVTKNIQYF. DNA for the CDR3: TGTGCCAGCAGTAACGACCGGGACAGGGTCACCAAAAACATTCAGTACTTC.

The chain combines TRBV7-8 with TRBJ2-5; D perhaps matches TRBD2 (5 bases). The germline CDR1 and CDR2 sequences are SGHVS and FQNEAQ. The germline V and J ends were trimmed by 3 bases and 2 bases, with 7 bases remaining between them. CDR3 size: 13 residues. This CDR3 reads CASSLLAQETQYF. The CDR3 DNA sequence: TGTGCCAGCAGCTTGCTAGCTCAAGAGACCCAGTACTTC.

This sequence joins TRBV7-2 and TRBJ2-3; no reliable D call. Trimming shortened V by 7 bases and J by 4 bases, and 18 bases separated the two germline ends. The CDR3 has 15 residues. Germline CDR1 SGHTA, CDR2 FQGNSA. The CDR3 is CASTPRPRAADTQYF. The DNA of the CDR3 is TGTGCCAGCACCCCCCGGCCTAGGGCGGCAGATACGCAGTATTTT.

V is TRBV6-4 and J is TRBJ1-5; maybe TRBD1 (5 bases). V was shortened by 5 bases and J by 4 bases, with 15 bases between the two germline ends. The germline V gene has CDR1 MRHNA and CDR2 SNTAGT. The CDR3 contains 15 residues. This chain's CDR3 is CASSLQTVENQPQHF. CDR3 nucleotide sequence: TGTGCCAGCAGTCTACAGACAGTGGAAAATCAGCCCCAGCATTTT.